This T cell receptor beta chain was sequenced for a study of blood T cell repertoires in COVID-19. Generated by immunoSEQ multiplex PCR, the TCRdb table keeps only in-frame clones and is missing some. Among fewer than 450,000 clones, roughly 87% were seen once, and the ten largest hold roughly 1%. Germline V gene sequence: CDR1 SQVTM, CDR2 ANQGSEA. V dropped 6 bases and J dropped 3; count of bases not matched to a gene: 11. The CDR3 runs 14 residues. Sequenced material: PBMCs or T cells enriched from blood (not recorded which). This sequence joins TRBV29-1 and TRBJ2-7; 7 bases are a match to TRBD1. This clonotype originated in a woman aged 30 to 39 who had recovered from COVID-19. The CDR3 coding sequence is TGCAGCGTGGGGGTTTTGGCAGGGGGCTACGAGCAGTACTTC. As protein: CSVGVLAGGYEQYF.